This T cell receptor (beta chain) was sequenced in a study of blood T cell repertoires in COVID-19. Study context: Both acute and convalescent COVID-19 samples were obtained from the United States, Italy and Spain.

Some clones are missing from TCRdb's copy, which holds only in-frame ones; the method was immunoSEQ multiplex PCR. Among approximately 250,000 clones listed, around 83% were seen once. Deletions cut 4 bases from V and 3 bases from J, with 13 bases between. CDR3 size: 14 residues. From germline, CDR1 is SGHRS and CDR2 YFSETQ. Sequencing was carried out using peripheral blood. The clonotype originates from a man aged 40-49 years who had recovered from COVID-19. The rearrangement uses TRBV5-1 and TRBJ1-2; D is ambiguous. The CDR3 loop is CASSAGRTDYGYTF. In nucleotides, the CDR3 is TGCGCCAGCAGCGCCGGACGGACTGACTATGGCTACACCTTC.